This section outlines one T cell receptor (beta chain) sequence together with its context. These data originate in a study of blood T cell repertoires in COVID-19. Data came from immunoSEQ multiplex PCR; TCRdb stores just in-frame clones and leaves some out. Of about 210,000 clones in the sample, around nine tenths were seen once. CDR3 length: 15 residues. V was pared by 6 bases and J by 1 base, with 16 bases between. Germline assignment: CDR1 MNHEY and CDR2 SVGAGI. Sample: peripheral blood. The origin of this receptor is a man between 60 and 75 years old with acute or convalescent COVID-19. V and J are TRBV6-5 and TRBJ2-7; a possible D gene is TRBD1 (6 bases). CDR3 in DNA: TGTGCCAGCAGCCGGCCGGCAGGGGCGTCCTACGAGCAGTACTTC. Translating gives CASSRPAGASYEQYF.